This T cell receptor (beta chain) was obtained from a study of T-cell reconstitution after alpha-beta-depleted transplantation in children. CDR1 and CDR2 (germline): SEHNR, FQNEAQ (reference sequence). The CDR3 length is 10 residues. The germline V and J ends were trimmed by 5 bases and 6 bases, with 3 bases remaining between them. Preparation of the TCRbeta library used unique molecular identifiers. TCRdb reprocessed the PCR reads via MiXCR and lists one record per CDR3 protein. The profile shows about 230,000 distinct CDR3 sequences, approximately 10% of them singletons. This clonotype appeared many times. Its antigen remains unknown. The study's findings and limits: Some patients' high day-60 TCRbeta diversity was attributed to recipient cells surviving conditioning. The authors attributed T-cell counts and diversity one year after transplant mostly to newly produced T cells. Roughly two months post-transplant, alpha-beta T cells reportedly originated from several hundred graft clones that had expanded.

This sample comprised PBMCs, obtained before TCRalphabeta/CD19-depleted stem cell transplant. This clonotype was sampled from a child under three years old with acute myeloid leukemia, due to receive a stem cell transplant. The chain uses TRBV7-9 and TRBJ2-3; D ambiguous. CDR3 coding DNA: TGTGCCAGCAGCAGGGATACGCAGTATTTT. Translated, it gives CASSRDTQYF.